In its sample, the clone carrying this T cell receptor (beta chain) was seen once. Its antigen remains unknown. This may come from a read error, since a much larger clone is one base off. Germline CDR1 is MNHNS and CDR2 is SASEGT. This CDR3 region has 16 residues. Trimming cost V 6 bases and J 6 bases; bases outside gene matches: 12. Amplification of TCR alpha and beta CDR3 regions from RNA used iRepertoire nested multiplex PCR. TCRdb redid the calling of the multiplex PCR reads with MiXCR, one entry per CDR3 protein. The sample includes 300,000 to 450,000 distinct CDR3 sequences, more than 35% of them seen just once. This sample stems from a study of glioma-infiltrating T cells. Study overall: Presurgical dexamethasone in glioma patients lasted six or fewer days. Target coverage was 4.5- to 10-fold for roughly 1 million blood T cells. Study-level points and caveats: Tissue-blood divergence was below expectation in non-neoplastic patients, above in gliomas. Patients with low tissue-blood divergence carried a signature set of shared blood CDR3 motifs.

The receptor comes from a human donor with low-grade glioma or glioblastoma, undergoing nonglioma brain surgery, or in good health (not recorded which). The sample was glioma tissue, nonneoplastic brain tissue, or PBMCs (not recorded which). The V call is TRBV6-1, the J call TRBJ1-2; TRBD1 aligns across 11 bases. The CDR3 sequence is CASSRGQGAIDHGYTF. The CDR3 coding sequence is TGTGCCAGCAGCCGAGGACAGGGGGCGATAGACCATGGCTACACCTTC.